The clone carrying this T cell receptor (beta chain) was seen a single time. Its antigen is undetermined. The data were produced by immunoSEQ multiplex PCR, yet TCRdb's version contains in-frame clones alone and is incomplete. The sample lists around 350,000 clones; 90% to 95% were seen once. The data belong to a study of Ad26.COV2.S vaccination and SARS-CoV-2 variants. Study-level findings and limits: People who got the vaccine had more spike-specific TCR breadth than people who got placebo. The TCR breadth and depth analyses may have understated or missed part of the total T cell responses. Reportedly, after vaccination the spike-specific CD8+ and CD4+ T cell responses displayed substantial breadth. People who got the vaccine or the placebo had similar non-spike TCR breadth.

CDR3 length equals 19 residues. With V trimmed by 3 bases and J by 1 base, 6 bases remained unmatched. Germline V gene lookup returns CDR1 PRHDT and CDR2 FYEKMQ (reference sequence). This sample comprised peripheral blood, obtained after recovery from COVID-19. The chain recombines TRBV13 with TRBJ2-1; TRBD2 matches at 16 bases. The TCR was taken from a human donor who had recovered from COVID-19. In DNA, the CDR3 is TGTGCCAGCAGCTTGGAGGGACTAGCGGGGGGGATTTCCTACAATGAGCAGTTCTTC. Translated: CASSLEGLAGGISYNEQFF.